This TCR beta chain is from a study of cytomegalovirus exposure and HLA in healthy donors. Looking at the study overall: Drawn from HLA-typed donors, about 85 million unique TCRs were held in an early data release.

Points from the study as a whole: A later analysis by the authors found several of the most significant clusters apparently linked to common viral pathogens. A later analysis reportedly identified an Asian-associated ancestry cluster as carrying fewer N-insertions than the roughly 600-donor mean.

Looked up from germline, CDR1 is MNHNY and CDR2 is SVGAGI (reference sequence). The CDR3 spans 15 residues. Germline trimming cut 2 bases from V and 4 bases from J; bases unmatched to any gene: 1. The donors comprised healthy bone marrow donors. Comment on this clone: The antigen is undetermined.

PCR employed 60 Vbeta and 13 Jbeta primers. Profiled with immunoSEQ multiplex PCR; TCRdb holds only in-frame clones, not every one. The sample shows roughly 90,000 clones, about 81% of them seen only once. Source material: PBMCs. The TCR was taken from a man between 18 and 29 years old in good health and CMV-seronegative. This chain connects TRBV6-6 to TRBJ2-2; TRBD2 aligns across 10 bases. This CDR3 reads CASSYTSGTTGELFF. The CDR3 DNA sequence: TGTGCCAGCAGTTACACTAGCGGGACCACCGGGGAGCTGTTTTTT.